One sample yielded the 18 T cell receptor beta chains listed below, sequenced in a study. Cells sorted as Tregs were CD4+, CD25+ and CD127-/low. TCRdb called the 5' RACE reads again in MiXCR, with one record for every CDR3 protein. Of roughly 42,000 distinct CDR3 sequences listed, approximately 22% were seen once; the top ten hold under 5%. Material for sequencing was Tregs sorted from blood. These receptors were collected from a female donor with breast cancer.

At least ten counts were recorded for this clonotype. J is TRBJ2-1 and V is TRBV7-9; 13 bases fit TRBD2. This CDR3 has 16 residues. Germline V gives CDR1 SEHNR, CDR2 FQNEAQ (reference sequence). The trim removed 4 bases at V and 9 bases at J, leaving 9 bases unmatched. CDR3 residues: CASSSLLAGGYGEQFF. The CDR3 coding sequence is TGTGCCAGCAGCTCATTACTAGCGGGAGGGTACGGTGAGCAGTTCTTC.

This chain links TRBV6-5 with TRBJ2-5; 8 bases are a match to TRBD1. CDR1 and CDR2 from the germline V gene are MNHEY and SVGAGI. This CDR3 is 15 amino acids long. Trimming took 4 bases from V and 4 from J; bases not matched to a gene: 8. This chain's CDR3 is CASSSGQGAGETQYF. In DNA, the CDR3 is TGTGCCAGCAGTTCGGGTCAGGGGGCGGGAGAGACCCAGTACTTC.

This clonotype appeared a single time. V and J are TRBV2 and TRBJ2-5, with D maybe TRBD2 (5 bases). V dropped 6 bases and J dropped 2 bases, with 7 bases sitting between them. CDR1 SNHLY and CDR2 FYNNEI come from the germline V gene. CDR3 length equals 12 residues. Here the CDR3 DNA reads TGTGCCAGCAGGGAGCGGCAAGAGACCCAGTACTTC. This encodes CASRERQETQYF.

This clonotype appeared a few times. The chain uses TRBV27 and TRBJ2-7, with D possibly matching TRBD2 (5 bases). Germline CDR1 MNHEY, CDR2 SMNVEV (reference sequence). The ends were cut back, 5 bases at V and 1 base at J, with 9 bases in the middle. The CDR3 is 13 residues long. CDR3 sequence reads: CASSHRDSYEQYF. DNA of the CDR3: TGTGCCAGCAGTCATCGGGATTCCTACGAGCAGTACTTC.

With respect to this clonotype: A clone one base away is much larger, so this may be a read error. The chain joins TRBV12-3 or TRBV12-4 to TRBJ2-7; 16 bases align to TRBD2. The CDR3 covers 17 residues. Written as DNA, the CDR3 is TGTGCCAGCAGTTTGGTTGGGACTAGCGGGAGGGCCAACGAGCGGTACTTC. Amino acid sequence: CASSLVGTSGRANERYF.

This clonotype was found a few times. The chain joins TRBV12-3 or TRBV12-4 to TRBJ2-2; TRBD2 might be the D (6 bases). The CDR3 extends over 13 amino acids. V lost 6 bases and J lost 7, with 12 bases in between. This CDR3 reads CASSPDYRGELFF. The CDR3 DNA is TGTGCCAGCAGCCCGGACTACCGCGGGGAGCTGTTTTTT.

The CDR3 coding sequence is TGCAGTGCTAGATTCGTCCAGGAGTACGAGCAGTACTTC. Its protein is CSARFVQEYEQYF. This chain uses TRBV20-1 with TRBJ2-7, with no clear D. The CDR3 totals 13 residues. Germline V gene sequence: CDR1 DFQATT, CDR2 SNEGSKA (reference sequence). Trimming took off 2 bases at V and 4 bases at J, with 12 bases between the two ends.

This clonotype was seen a few times. The chain couples TRBV7-9 to TRBJ1-2; 7 bases are shared with TRBD1. CDR1 and CDR2 (germline): SEHNR, FQNEAQ (reference sequence). V lost 5 bases, J lost 7 bases, and 10 bases stayed unmatched. This CDR3 comprises 14 residues. The CDR3 sequence is CASSQTGSMSGYTF. The CDR3 DNA reads as TGTGCCAGCAGCCAGACAGGGAGTATGTCTGGCTACACCTTC. Filled out from reference TRBV7-9 and TRBJ1-2, the complete variable domain reads DTGVSQNPRHKITKRGQNVTFRCDPISEHNRLYWYRQTLGQGPEFLTYFQNEAQLEKSRLLSDRFSAERPKGSFSTLEIQRTEQGDSAMYLCASSQTGSMSGYTFGSGTRLTVV.

This clonotype was observed many times. The chain recombines TRBV5-4 with TRBJ2-1; D perhaps matches TRBD1 (5 bases). The V and J ends lost 4 bases and 8 bases respectively, with 10 bases between them. Germline V CDR1 and CDR2: SGHNT, YYREEE (reference sequence). CDR3 length equals 12 residues. CDR3 bases: TGTGCCAGCAGCCTGCAGGGTGATGAGCAGTTCTTC. It codes for CASSLQGDEQFF.

The sample holds a few counts of this clonotype. The rearrangement links TRBV5-1 to TRBJ2-6, with D uncertain. With 0 bases removed from V and 0 bases from J, the gap between germline ends came to 4 bases. The germline V gene encodes CDR1 SGHRS and CDR2 YFSETQ. The CDR3 consists of 15 residues. Here the CDR3 DNA reads TGCGCCAGCAGCTTGGAGAACTCTGGGGCCAACGTCCTGACTTTC. This sequence encodes CASSLENSGANVLTF.

This chain joins TRBV7-3 and TRBJ2-3; TRBD2 agrees at 9 bases. The CDR3 is made up of 15 amino acids. Unmatched junction bases numbered 4, after V lost 2 bases and J lost 4 bases. CDR1 is SGHTA, CDR2 FQGTGA, per germline. CDR3 sequence reads: CASSLLAGSSDTQYF. CDR3 sequence (DNA): TGTGCCAGCAGCTTACTAGCGGGATCGTCAGATACGCAGTATTTT.

Comments on this clonotype: Just one base apart from a much larger clone, this may be a read error. V usage is TRBV5-1 and J usage is TRBJ2-7; possible D gene TRBD2, 6 bases. The germline V gene encodes CDR1 SGHRS and CDR2 YFSETQ. The CDR3 sequence is 13 residues long. V was pared by 4 bases and J by 6 bases, with 14 bases between. CDR3 loop: CASSMGRELEQYF. The CDR3 nucleotides are TGCGCCAGCAGCATGGGACGGGAGCTCGAGCAGTACTTC.

This clonotype was found many times. The V call is TRBV6-1, the J call TRBJ2-1; no clear D. The germline V and J ends were trimmed by 5 bases and 5 bases, with 10 bases remaining between them. Germline V gene data show CDR1 as MNHNS and CDR2 as SASEGT. This CDR3 region has 13 residues. CDR3 protein: CASSPWEHNEQFF. The CDR3 region has the DNA TGTGCCAGCAGTCCCTGGGAACACAATGAGCAGTTCTTC.

This clonotype turned up a few times. The chain couples TRBV30 to TRBJ2-1, with TRBD2 matching over 10 bases. CDR3 length: 14 amino acids. Germline assignment: CDR1 GTSNPN and CDR2 SVGIG (reference sequence). The V gene end was trimmed by 0 bases and the J gene end by 4 bases; junction bases not matched to a gene: 0. CDR3 nucleotide sequence: TGTGCCTGGAGTGTACTAGCGGGATACAATGAGCAGTTCTTC. Its protein is CAWSVLAGYNEQFF.

This clonotype showed up many times. The V gene is TRBV27, the J gene TRBJ2-1; D ambiguous. The V gene's germline CDR1 is MNHEY and CDR2 SMNVEV (reference sequence). Trimming left V 2 bases short and J 4 bases short, with 6 bases between. The CDR3 covers 13 residues. Here the CDR3 reads CASSLKAYNEQFF. CDR3 DNA sequence: TGTGCCAGCAGTTTAAAGGCATACAATGAGCAGTTCTTC.

J is TRBJ2-3 and V is TRBV7-2, with 7 bases that match TRBD1. J was trimmed by 2 bases and V by 5 bases; bases with no gene match: 7. This CDR3 is built from 15 residues. The germline V gene encodes CDR1 SGHTA and CDR2 FQGNSA. CDR3 DNA sequence: TGTGCCAGCAGCCTTAGGGGACAGTCCACAGATACGCAGTATTTT. Translation: CASSLRGQSTDTQYF. Full variable domain (rest looked up from reference TRBV7-2 and TRBJ2-3): GAGVSQSPSNKVTEKGKDVELRCDPISGHTALYWYRQSLGQGLEFLIYFQGNSAPDKSGLPSDRFSAERTGGSVSTLTIQRTQQEDSAVYLCASSLRGQSTDTQYFGPGTRLTVL.

The sample holds many counts of this clonotype. The chain is built from TRBV7-2 and TRBJ2-1; TRBD1 aligns across 7 bases. Trimming cost V 8 bases and J 6 bases; bases outside gene matches: 7. The germline gives CDR1 SGHTA, CDR2 FQGNSA. This CDR3 has 13 residues. CDR3 region: CASDTGVRNEQFF. CDR3 DNA sequence: TGTGCCAGCGATACAGGGGTTCGCAATGAGCAGTTCTTC.

The table lists this clonotype with a few counts. V and J are TRBV20-1 and TRBJ2-2; 7 bases align to TRBD2. The CDR3 has 12 residues. Germline CDR1 is DFQATT and CDR2 is SNEGSKA (reference sequence). V trimming: 5 bases; J trimming: 6 bases; junction bases outside the gene matches: 3. This CDR3 reads CSADTSAGELFF. In nucleotides, the CDR3 is TGCAGTGCTGATACTAGCGCCGGGGAGCTGTTTTTT.